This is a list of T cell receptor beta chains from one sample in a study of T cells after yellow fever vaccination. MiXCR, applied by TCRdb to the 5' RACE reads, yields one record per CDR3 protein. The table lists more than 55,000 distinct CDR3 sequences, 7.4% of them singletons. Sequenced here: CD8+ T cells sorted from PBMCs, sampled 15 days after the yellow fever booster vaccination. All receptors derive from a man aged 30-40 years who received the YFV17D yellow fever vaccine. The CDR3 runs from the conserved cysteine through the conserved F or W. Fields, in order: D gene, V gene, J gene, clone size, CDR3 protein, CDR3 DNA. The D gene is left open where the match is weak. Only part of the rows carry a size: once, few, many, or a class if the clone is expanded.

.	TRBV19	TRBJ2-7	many	CASSMVGPSYEQYF	TGTGCCAGTAGTATGGTGGGGCCCTCCTACGAGCAGTACTTC
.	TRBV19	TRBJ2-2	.	CASKTGTGELFF	TGTGCCAGTAAAACAGGTACCGGGGAGCTGTTTTTT
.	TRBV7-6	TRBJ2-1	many	CASSLAGGGPGCNEQFF	TGTGCCAGCAGCTTAGCTGGTGGAGGTCCGGGCTGCAATGAGCAGTTCTTC
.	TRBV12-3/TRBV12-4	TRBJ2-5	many	CASSPTVGGETQYF	TGTGCCAGCAGTCCCACGGTTGGGGGGGAGACCCAGTACTTC
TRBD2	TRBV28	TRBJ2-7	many	CASTIGTSGTEQYF	TGTGCCAGCACCATCGGGACTAGCGGGACCGAGCAGTACTTC
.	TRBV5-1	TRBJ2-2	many	CASRRDLDTGELFF	TGCGCCAGCCGCCGGGACTTGGACACCGGGGAGCTGTTTTTT
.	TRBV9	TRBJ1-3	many	CASSGGGSGNTIYF	TGTGCCAGCAGCGGTGGAGGCTCTGGAAACACCATATATTTT
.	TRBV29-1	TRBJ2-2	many	CSVEFSGTHPGELFF	TGCAGCGTTGAATTCTCCGGGACCCACCCCGGGGAGCTGTTTTTT
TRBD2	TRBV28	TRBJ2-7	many	CASSFETSGPSYEQYF	TGTGCCAGCAGTTTCGAGACTAGCGGGCCAAGCTACGAGCAGTACTTC
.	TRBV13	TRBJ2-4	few	CASSLFAAAKNIQYF	TGTGCCAGCAGCTTATTTGCTGCGGCCAAAAACATTCAGTACTTC
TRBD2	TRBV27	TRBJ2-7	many	CASSFLAGNYEQYF	TGTGCCAGCAGTTTCTTAGCGGGGAACTACGAGCAGTACTTC
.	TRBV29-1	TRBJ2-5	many	CSVTLSGETQYF	TGCAGCGTGACCCTTAGCGGAGAGACCCAGTACTTC
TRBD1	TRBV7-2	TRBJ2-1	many	CASRRPGQGANLDEQFF	TGTGCCAGCAGGAGACCGGGACAGGGTGCTAATCTGGATGAGCAGTTCTTC
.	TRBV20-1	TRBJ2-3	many	CSASLPASTDTQYF	TGCAGTGCTAGCTTGCCAGCTAGCACAGATACGCAGTATTTT
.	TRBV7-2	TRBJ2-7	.	CASSASSYEQYF	TGTGCCAGCAGCGCCTCCTCCTACGAGCAGTACTTC
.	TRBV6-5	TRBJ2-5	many	CASSYVREKETQYF	TGTGCCAGCAGTTACGTAAGGGAAAAAGAGACCCAGTACTTC
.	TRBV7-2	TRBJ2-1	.	CASTPTRTSEQFF	TGTGCCAGCACCCCGACTAGAACGTCTGAGCAGTTCTTC
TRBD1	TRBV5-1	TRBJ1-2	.	CASSLGQGFDYGYTF	TGCGCCAGCAGCTTGGGACAGGGATTCGACTATGGCTACACCTTC
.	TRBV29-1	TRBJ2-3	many	CSVPGASTDTQYF	TGCAGCGTGCCGGGAGCAAGCACAGATACGCAGTATTTT
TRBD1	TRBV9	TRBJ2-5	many	CASTLDGTGKETQYF	TGTGCCAGCACCTTAGATGGGACAGGCAAAGAGACCCAGTACTTC
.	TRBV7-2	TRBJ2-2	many	CASSLDGELFF	TGTGCCAGCAGCTTGGACGGGGAGCTGTTTTTT
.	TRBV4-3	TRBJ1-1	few	CASSQDRGGNTEAFF	TGCGCCAGCAGCCAAGATAGGGGGGGTAACACTGAAGCTTTCTTT
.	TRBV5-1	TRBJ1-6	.	CASSLTPNNSPLHF	TGCGCCAGCAGCTTGACCCCGAACAATTCACCCCTCCACTTT
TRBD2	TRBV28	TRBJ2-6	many	CASSRLAGMNSGANVLTF	TGTGCCAGCAGTCGACTAGCGGGGATGAACTCTGGGGCCAACGTCCTGACTTTC
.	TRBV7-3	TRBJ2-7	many	CASSLSTSYEQYF	TGTGCCAGCAGCTTATCAACCTCCTACGAGCAGTACTTC
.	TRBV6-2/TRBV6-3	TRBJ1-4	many	CASSERTTTNEKLFF	TGTGCCAGCAGTGAGCGGACGACAACTAATGAAAAACTGTTTTTT
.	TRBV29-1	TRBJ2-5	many	CSVEAGLIETQYF	TGCAGCGTTGAGGCAGGGTTAATAGAGACCCAGTACTTC